The entry below gives a single T cell receptor beta chain sequence along with its context. The antigen is not known. This sample is drawn from a study of shared clonotypes between healthy human individuals. Findings and limits, study-wide: Relative to memory subsets, naive subsets generally showed larger estimated richness.

CD4+ cells underwent separation, giving CD45RA+ naive and CD45RA-negative memory subsets. V gave up 5 bases and J gave up 4 bases, with 17 bases separating them. The CDR3 contains 15 residues. Germline V gene sequence: CDR1 SEHNR, CDR2 FQNEAQ (reference sequence). Deep-level running was used for the assay. Assay used: immunoSEQ multiplex PCR; TCRdb lists only in-frame clones, some missing. The sample comprises approximately 2,300,000 clones, 85% to 95% of which are singletons, and 0.37% rests with the top ten. The sample comprised naive CD4+ T cells from PBMCs. Documented subset: CD45RA+ positively selected. This chain links TRBV7-9 with TRBJ1-2; D is unclear. The receptor comes from a man aged 18 to 30 in good health. Some clones in this sample may be carry-over from other donors' samples. This chain's CDR3 is CASSTRTNPSYGYTF. The CDR3 DNA is TGTGCCAGCAGCACTCGGACCAATCCCAGCTATGGCTACACCTTC.